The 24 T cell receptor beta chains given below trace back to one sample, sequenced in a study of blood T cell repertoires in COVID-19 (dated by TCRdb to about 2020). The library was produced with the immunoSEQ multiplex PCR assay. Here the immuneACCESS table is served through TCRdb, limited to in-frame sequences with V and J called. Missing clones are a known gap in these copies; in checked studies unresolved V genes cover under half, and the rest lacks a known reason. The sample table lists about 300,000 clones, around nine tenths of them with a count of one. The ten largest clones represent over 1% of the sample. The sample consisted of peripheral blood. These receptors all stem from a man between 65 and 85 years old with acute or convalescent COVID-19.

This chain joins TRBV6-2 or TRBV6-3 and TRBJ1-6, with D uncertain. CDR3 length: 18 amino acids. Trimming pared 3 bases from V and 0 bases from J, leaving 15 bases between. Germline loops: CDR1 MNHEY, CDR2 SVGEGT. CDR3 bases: TGTGCCAGCAGTTATGCTAGGATATCGAGCTCCTATAATTCACCCCTCCACTTT. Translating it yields CASSYARISSSYNSPLHF.

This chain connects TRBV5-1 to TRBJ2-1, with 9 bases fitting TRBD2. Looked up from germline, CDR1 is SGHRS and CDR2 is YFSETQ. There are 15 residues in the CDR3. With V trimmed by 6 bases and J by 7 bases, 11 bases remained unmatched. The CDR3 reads CASKYRASGINEQFF. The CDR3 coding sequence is TGCGCCAGCAAGTACCGCGCTAGCGGGATAAATGAGCAGTTCTTC.

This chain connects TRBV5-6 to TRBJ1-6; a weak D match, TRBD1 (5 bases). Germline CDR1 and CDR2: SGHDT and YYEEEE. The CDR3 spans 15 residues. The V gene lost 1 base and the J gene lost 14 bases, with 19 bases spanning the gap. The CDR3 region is CASSLSVAGPSALHF. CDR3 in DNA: TGTGCCAGCAGCTTGTCGGTGGCAGGGCCATCCGCCCTCCACTTT.

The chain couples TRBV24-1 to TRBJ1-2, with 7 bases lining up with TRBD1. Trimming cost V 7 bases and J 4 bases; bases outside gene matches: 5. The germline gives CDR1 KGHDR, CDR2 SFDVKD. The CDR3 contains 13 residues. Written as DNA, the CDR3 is TGTGCCACCAGCGACGGGGACAGCTATGGCTACACCTTC. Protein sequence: CATSDGDSYGYTF.

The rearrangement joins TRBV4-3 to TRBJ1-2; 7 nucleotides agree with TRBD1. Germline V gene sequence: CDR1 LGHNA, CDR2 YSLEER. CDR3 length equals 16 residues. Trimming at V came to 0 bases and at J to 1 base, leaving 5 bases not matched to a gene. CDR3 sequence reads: CASSQDNRGNNYGYTF. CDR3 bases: TGCGCCAGCAGCCAAGATAACAGGGGCAATAACTATGGCTACACCTTC.

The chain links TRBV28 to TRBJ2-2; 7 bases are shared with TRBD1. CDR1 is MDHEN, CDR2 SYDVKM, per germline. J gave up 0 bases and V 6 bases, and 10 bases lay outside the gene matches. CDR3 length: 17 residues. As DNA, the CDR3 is TGTGCCAGCAGCCCCGGGCCCGGACAGGCGAACACCGGGGAGCTGTTTTTT. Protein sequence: CASSPGPGQANTGELFF.

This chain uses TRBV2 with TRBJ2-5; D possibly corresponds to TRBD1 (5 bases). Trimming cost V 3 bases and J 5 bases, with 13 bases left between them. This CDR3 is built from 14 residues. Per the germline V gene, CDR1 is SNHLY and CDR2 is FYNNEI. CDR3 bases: TGTGCCAGCAGTGATCTGACAGCCAGGGAGACCCAGTACTTC. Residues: CASSDLTARETQYF.

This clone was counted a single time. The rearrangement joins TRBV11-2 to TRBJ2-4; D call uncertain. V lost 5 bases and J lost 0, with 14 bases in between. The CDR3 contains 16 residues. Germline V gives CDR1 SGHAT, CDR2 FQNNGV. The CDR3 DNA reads TGTGCCAGCAGCCTCTTGGCTCGGGTAGCCAAAAACATTCAGTACTTC. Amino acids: CASSLLARVAKNIQYF.

CDR3 bases: TGTGCCAGCAGCTTCCCTAGCGGTTACAATGAGCAGTTCTTC. It encodes CASSFPSGYNEQFF. The chain has TRBV7-9 and TRBJ2-1, with 7 bases that match TRBD2. The CDR3 sequence is 14 residues long. The germline gives CDR1 SEHNR, CDR2 FQNEAQ (reference sequence). Trimming cost V 3 bases and J 4 bases; bases outside gene matches: 3.

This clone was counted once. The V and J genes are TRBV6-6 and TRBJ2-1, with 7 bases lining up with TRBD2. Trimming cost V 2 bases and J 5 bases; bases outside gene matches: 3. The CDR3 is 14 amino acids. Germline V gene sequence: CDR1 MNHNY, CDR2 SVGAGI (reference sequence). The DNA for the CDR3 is TGTGCCAGCAGTTACCCGGGACTAAACAATGAGCAGTTCTTC. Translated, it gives CASSYPGLNNEQFF.

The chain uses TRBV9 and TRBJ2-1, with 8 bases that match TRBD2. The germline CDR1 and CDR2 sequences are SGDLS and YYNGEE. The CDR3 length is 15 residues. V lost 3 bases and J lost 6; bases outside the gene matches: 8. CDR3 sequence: CASSGGSGLANEQFF. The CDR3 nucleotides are TGTGCCAGCAGCGGGGGATCCGGACTAGCCAATGAGCAGTTCTTC.

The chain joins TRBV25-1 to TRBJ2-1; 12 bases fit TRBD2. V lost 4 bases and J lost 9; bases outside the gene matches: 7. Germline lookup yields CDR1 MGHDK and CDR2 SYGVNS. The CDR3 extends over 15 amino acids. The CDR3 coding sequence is TGTGCCAGCAGTGGGTCTAGCGGGAGGGGAGGTGAGCAGTTCTTC. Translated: CASSGSSGRGGEQFF.

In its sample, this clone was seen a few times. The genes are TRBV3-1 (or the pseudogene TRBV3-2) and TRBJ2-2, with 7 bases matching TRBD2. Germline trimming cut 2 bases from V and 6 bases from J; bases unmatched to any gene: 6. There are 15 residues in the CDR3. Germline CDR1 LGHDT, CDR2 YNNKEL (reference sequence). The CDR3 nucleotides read TGTGCCAGCAGCCAAAGAAGCGGGGACTCCGGGGAGCTGTTTTTT. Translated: CASSQRSGDSGELFF.

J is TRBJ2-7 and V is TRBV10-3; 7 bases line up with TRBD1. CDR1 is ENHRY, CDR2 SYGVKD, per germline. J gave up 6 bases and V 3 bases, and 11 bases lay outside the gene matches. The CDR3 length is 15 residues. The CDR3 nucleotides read TGTGCCATCAGTGAACAGGGAGTAGGGGGCCTCGAGCAGTACTTC. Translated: CAISEQGVGGLEQYF.

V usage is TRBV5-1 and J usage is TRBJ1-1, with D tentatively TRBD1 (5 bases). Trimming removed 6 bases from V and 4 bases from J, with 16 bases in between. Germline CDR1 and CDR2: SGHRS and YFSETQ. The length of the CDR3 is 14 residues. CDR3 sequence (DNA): TGCGCCAGCACCCCATCGGGGGGGAGCACTGAAGCTTTCTTT. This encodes CASTPSGGSTEAFF.

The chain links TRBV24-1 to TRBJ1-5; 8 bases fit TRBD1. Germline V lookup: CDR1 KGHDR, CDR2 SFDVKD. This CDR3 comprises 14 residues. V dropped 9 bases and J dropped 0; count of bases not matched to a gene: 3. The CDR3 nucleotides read TGTGCCACCCAAGGGACAGGTAGCAATCAGCCCCAGCATTTT. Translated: CATQGTGSNQPQHF.

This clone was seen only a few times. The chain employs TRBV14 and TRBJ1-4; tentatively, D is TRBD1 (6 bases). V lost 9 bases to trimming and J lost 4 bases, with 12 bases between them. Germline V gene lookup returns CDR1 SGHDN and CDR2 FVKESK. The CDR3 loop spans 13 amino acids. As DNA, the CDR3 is TGTGCCAGAATGACAGGAGTTAATGAAAAACTGTTTTTT. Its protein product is CARMTGVNEKLFF.

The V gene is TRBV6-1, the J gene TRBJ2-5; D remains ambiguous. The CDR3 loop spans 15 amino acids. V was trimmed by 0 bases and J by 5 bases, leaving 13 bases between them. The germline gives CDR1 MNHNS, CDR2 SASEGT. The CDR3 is CASSEALGFGETQYF. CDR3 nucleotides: TGTGCCAGCAGTGAAGCGCTCGGGTTTGGGGAGACCCAGTACTTC.

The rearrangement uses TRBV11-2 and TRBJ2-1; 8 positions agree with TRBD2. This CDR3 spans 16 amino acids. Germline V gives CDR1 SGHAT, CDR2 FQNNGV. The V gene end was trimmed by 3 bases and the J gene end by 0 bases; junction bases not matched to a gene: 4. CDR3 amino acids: CASSFGSGNSYNEQFF. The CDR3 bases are TGTGCCAGCAGCTTCGGTAGCGGGAACTCCTACAATGAGCAGTTCTTC.

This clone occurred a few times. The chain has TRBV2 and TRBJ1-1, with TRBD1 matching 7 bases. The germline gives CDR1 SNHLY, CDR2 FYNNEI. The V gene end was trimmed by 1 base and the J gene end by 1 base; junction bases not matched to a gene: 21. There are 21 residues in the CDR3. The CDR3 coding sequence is TGTGCCAGCAGTGAAGGAGACAGTCGGTCCAACAGGGGCCTTTGGAACACTGAAGCTTTCTTT. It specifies CASSEGDSRSNRGLWNTEAFF.

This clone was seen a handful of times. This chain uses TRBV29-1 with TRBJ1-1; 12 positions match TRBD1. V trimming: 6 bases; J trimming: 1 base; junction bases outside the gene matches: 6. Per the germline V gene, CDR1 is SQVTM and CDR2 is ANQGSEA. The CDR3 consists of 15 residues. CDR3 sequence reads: CSVAGTGGTNTEAFF. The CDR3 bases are TGCAGCGTGGCCGGGACAGGGGGCACGAACACTGAAGCTTTCTTT.

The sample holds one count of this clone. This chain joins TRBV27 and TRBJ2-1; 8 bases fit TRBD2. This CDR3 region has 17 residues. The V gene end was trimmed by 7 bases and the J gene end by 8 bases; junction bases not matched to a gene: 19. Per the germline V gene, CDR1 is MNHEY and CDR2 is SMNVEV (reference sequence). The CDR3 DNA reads TGTGCCAGCACTTTTTGGGGAGGGGGACTAGGAAGCCATGAGCAGTTCTTC. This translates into CASTFWGGGLGSHEQFF.

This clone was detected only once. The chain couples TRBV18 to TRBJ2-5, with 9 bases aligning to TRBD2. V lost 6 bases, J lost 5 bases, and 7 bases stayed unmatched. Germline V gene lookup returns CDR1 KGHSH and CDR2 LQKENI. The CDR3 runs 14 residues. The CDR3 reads CASSPSTSGETQYF. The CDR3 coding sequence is TGTGCCAGCTCCCCATCCACTAGCGGGGAGACCCAGTACTTC.

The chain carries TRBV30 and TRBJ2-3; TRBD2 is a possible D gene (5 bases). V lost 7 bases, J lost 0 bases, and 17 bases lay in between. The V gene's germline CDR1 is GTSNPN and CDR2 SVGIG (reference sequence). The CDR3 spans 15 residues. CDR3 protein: CAYMPRAASTDTQYF. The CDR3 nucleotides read TGTGCCTATATGCCCCGAGCGGCTAGCACAGATACGCAGTATTTT.